This TCR beta chain stems from a study of cytomegalovirus exposure and HLA in healthy donors. Study background: In an early release, HLA-typed donors contributed tens of millions of unique TCR sequences.

Study-wide findings and caveats: Solely CMV serostatus was available to characterize immune exposure. The study listed approximately 160 cytomegalovirus-associated TCR beta chains. Evidence from a later analysis indicated that most CMV-associated TCR beta chains looked HLA-restricted.

PCR primers comprised 60 Vbeta and 13 Jbeta primers. Libraries were prepared by immunoSEQ multiplex PCR; TCRdb keeps only in-frame clonotypes and omits some of them. The top ten hold 3% to 5% of the sample, which has more than 110,000 clones, around 79% seen once. There are 13 residues in the CDR3. In germline, CDR1 is SGHRS, CDR2 YFSETQ. This clone has just one count. Its antigen remains unidentified. V is TRBV5-1 and J is TRBJ2-5; perhaps TRBD1 as D (6 bases). Matching the DNA end better, TRBJ2-7 makes the J call doubtful. The receptor was isolated from a male donor in good health and CMV-seronegative. Sequencing was carried out using PBMCs. CDR3 bases: TGCGCCAGCAGCGCAGGACAGTCCTACGAGCAGTACTTC. Its protein product is CASSAGQSYEQYF.